Following are 15 T cell receptor beta chains from one sample sequenced in a study of TIL therapy for anti-PD-1-resistant metastatic lung cancer. Noted time point: pre-treatment sample, taken before nivolumab and TIL therapy. The tumor samples were excised metastases, mostly pleural nodules or supraclavicular lymph nodes. The libraries were made with immunoSEQ v3. Measured with immunoSEQ multiplex PCR; TCRdb has only the in-frame clones, and not every one. The profile shows about 50,000 clones, less than 75% of them singletons. Sequencing used tumor tissue, obtained at baseline. The receptors come from a person aged 25 to 80 with non-small cell lung cancer.

The chain is built from TRBV5-6 and TRBJ2-1; 8 bases are a match to TRBD2. The CDR3 spans 16 residues. CDR1 SGHDT and CDR2 YYEEEE come from the germline V gene. The J segment lost 4 bases and the V segment lost 4 bases, leaving 10 bases of the junction unmatched. CDR3: CASSPGLAGNYNEQFF. The CDR3 DNA sequence: TGTGCCAGCAGCCCCGGACTAGCAGGAAATTACAATGAGCAGTTCTTC.

The CDR3 DNA reads as TGTGCCAGCAGCTTATACTCGGGGGGTGAGCAGTTCTTC. Amino acid sequence: CASSLYSGGEQFF. The V call is TRBV13, the J call TRBJ2-1, with 7 bases lining up with TRBD2. Germline V gives CDR1 PRHDT, CDR2 FYEKMQ (reference sequence). This CDR3 contains 13 residues. The ends lost 2 bases at V and 9 bases at J; junction bases unmatched: 4.

This clone was seen just once. The V and J genes are TRBV5-1 and TRBJ2-1; D possibly corresponds to TRBD2 (6 bases). Trimming removed 5 bases from V and 6 bases from J, with 12 bases in between. CDR3 length: 13 amino acids. The germline gives CDR1 SGHRS, CDR2 YFSETQ. The CDR3 bases are TGCGCCAGCAGGTCCCCGGGACTCAATGAGCAGTTCTTC. Residues: CASRSPGLNEQFF.

The V call is TRBV10-1, the J call TRBJ2-1; 10 bases match TRBD2. This CDR3 contains 15 residues. With V trimmed by 6 bases and J by 4 bases, 6 bases remained unmatched. Looked up from germline, CDR1 is WNHNN and CDR2 is SYGVQD (reference sequence). The CDR3 spells CASSPGLAAYNEQFF. For the CDR3, the DNA is TGCGCCAGCAGCCCCGGACTAGCGGCGTACAATGAGCAGTTCTTC.

The chain uses TRBV7-3 and TRBJ2-2; perhaps TRBD2 as D (5 bases). Germline V gene data show CDR1 as SGHTA and CDR2 as FQGTGA. Trimming took 1 base from V and 4 from J, leaving 13 bases between them. The CDR3 totals 16 residues. This chain's CDR3 is CASSLMGSLGTGELFF. The CDR3 DNA sequence: TGTGCCAGCAGCTTAATGGGGAGTCTGGGCACCGGGGAGCTGTTTTTT.

The chain is built from TRBV12-1 and TRBJ1-6; TRBD1, the table's D call, was not compared with the DNA. TRBV12-1 is marked as a pseudogene. The CDR3 sequence is 19 residues long. The chain's CDR3 is CASSSWRGTGGSYNSPLHF. CDR3 nucleotides: TGTGCCAGCAGCTCTTGGAGAGGGACAGGAGGTTCCTATAATTCACCCCTCCACTTT.

The genes are TRBV11-1 and TRBJ2-3, with 9 positions matching TRBD2. The CDR3 is made up of 16 amino acids. In germline, CDR1 is SGHAT, CDR2 FQDESV (reference sequence). The V and J ends lost 3 bases and 2 bases, in that order; junction bases with no gene match: 6. CDR3 protein: CASSFRSGGPTDTQYF. The CDR3 nucleotides are TGTGCCAGCAGCTTTCGTAGCGGGGGACCCACAGATACGCAGTATTTT.

This clone came up a few times. V gene TRBV7-2 combines with J gene TRBJ1-2; 9 bases align to TRBD1. In germline, CDR1 is SGHTA, CDR2 FQGNSA. CDR3 length: 15 residues. The J segment lost 4 bases and the V segment lost 2 bases, leaving 5 bases of the junction unmatched. CDR3 nucleotides: TGTGCCAGCAGCTTATCGCGGACAGGGGCCTATGGCTACACCTTC. Residues: CASSLSRTGAYGYTF.

This clone was found once. The V and J genes are TRBV6-1 and TRBJ1-2; the D gene is possibly TRBD1 (6 bases). The CDR3 extends over 16 amino acids. Germline CDR1 and CDR2: MNHNS and SASEGT. V dropped 0 bases and J dropped 4 bases, with 15 bases sitting between them. This chain's CDR3 is CASSEALRGHFYGYTF. In DNA, the CDR3 is TGTGCCAGCAGTGAAGCTCTACGGGGGCACTTCTATGGCTACACCTTC.

The rearrangement links TRBV4-1 to TRBJ2-1; D may be TRBD2 (5 bases). The CDR3 loop spans 13 amino acids. V lost 1 base and J lost 6, with 7 bases in between. CDR1 is MGHRA, CDR2 YSYEKL, per germline. The CDR3: CASSQVSGNEQFF. As DNA, the CDR3 is TGCGCCAGCAGCCAAGTGAGCGGCAATGAGCAGTTCTTC.

The rearrangement links TRBV30 to TRBJ1-2, with D perhaps TRBD1 (5 bases). Germline V CDR1 and CDR2: GTSNPN, SVGIG (reference sequence). The CDR3 spans 15 residues. V was pared by 0 bases and J by 2 bases, with 13 bases between. The CDR3 sequence: CAWSVLAGKNYGYTF. The CDR3 bases are TGTGCCTGGAGTGTACTGGCAGGGAAAAACTATGGCTACACCTTC.

This clone was seen a single time. V gene TRBV27 combines with J gene TRBJ1-2, with D tentatively TRBD1 (5 bases). V was trimmed by 8 bases and J by 5 bases, leaving 15 bases between them. This CDR3 has 13 amino acids. CDR1 MNHEY and CDR2 SMNVEV come from the germline V gene (reference sequence). The CDR3 is CASDSGTGYGYTF. The CDR3, as DNA: TGTGCCAGCGATTCCGGGACGGGGTATGGCTACACCTTC.

This clone was seen only a few times. V gene TRBV29-1 combines with J gene TRBJ2-7; 10 bases align to TRBD2. The germline CDR1 and CDR2 sequences are SQVTM and ANQGSEA. CDR3 length equals 17 residues. J was trimmed by 1 base and V by 6 bases; bases with no gene match: 15. This chain's CDR3 is CSVAGGGLAGVSYEQYF. The CDR3 DNA reads TGCAGCGTGGCGGGGGGAGGGCTAGCGGGAGTATCCTACGAGCAGTACTTC.

CDR3 nucleotide sequence: TGTGCCAGTACCGGGACTAGCGGGAGGGAGACGCAGTATTTT. It yields the protein CASTGTSGRETQYF. The rearrangement uses TRBV19 and TRBJ2-3, with 16 bases fitting TRBD2. The ends lost 7 bases at V and 9 bases at J; junction bases unmatched: 4. CDR1 is LNHDA and CDR2 is SQIVND in the germline V gene (reference sequence). This CDR3 is built from 14 residues.

The J gene is TRBJ2-7, the V gene TRBV6-6, with 7 bases that match TRBD1. Germline V gene sequence: CDR1 MNHNY, CDR2 SVGAGI (reference sequence). This CDR3 has 13 residues. Trimming took 5 bases from V and 7 from J; bases not matched to a gene: 8. The CDR3 DNA reads as TGTGCCAGCAGTGGGACAGTCCCCTCGGAGCAGTACTTC. It encodes CASSGTVPSEQYF.